Listed below are T cell receptor beta chains from one sample, sequenced in a study of T cells after yellow fever vaccination. Each CDR3 protein gets one entry after TCRdb re-called the 5' RACE reads with MiXCR. The table has about 240,000 distinct CDR3 sequences, 6.9% seen once; the top ten hold about 0.9%. The input for sequencing was CD4+ T cells sorted from PBMCs, taken 15 days after the yellow fever booster vaccination. These receptors originate from a man younger than 45 who received the YFV17D yellow fever vaccine. The CDR3 runs from the conserved cysteine through the conserved F or W. D genes are given only for firm matches. Not every row has a clone size; where given, it reads once, few, many or a size class.

v_gene	j_gene	abundance	len	d_gene	CDR3nt	CDR3aa
TRBV7-7	TRBJ2-5	many	16	-	TGTGCCAGCAGCTTAGCGGCCCCAGGCGCAGGAGAGACCCAGTACTTC	CASSLAAPGAGETQYF
TRBV5-1	TRBJ1-4	few	15	-	TGCGCCAGCAGCCCAGGAGGGAGGTCCTTCACTCCCAGCTTTTTT	CASSPGGRSFTPSFF
TRBV12-3/TRBV12-4	TRBJ2-1	many	12	-	TGTGCCAGCAGTTTAGGAGTCAATGAGCAGTTCTTC	CASSLGVNEQFF
TRBV4-2	TRBJ2-1	-	18	TRBD2	TGTGCCATGGGCCCCCGTCGGGTAGCGGGGAGCTCCTACAATGAGCAGTTCTTC	CAMGPRRVAGSSYNEQFF
TRBV7-2	TRBJ2-2	-	12	-	TGTGCCAGCAGCTTGGGGGGCCCCGGACTGTTTTTT	CASSLGGPGLFF
TRBV30	TRBJ2-1	-	14	-	TGTGCCTGGATAAGAGCGGGCTCATACAATGAGCAGTTCTTC	CAWIRAGSYNEQFF
TRBV28	TRBJ2-1	-	11	-	TGTGCCAGCATAGGGTACAATGAGCAGTTCTTC	CASIGYNEQFF
TRBV6-2/TRBV6-3	TRBJ2-3	many	21	TRBD2	TGTGCCAGCAGTTCTCCCGCCTTACTAGCGGGAGGACCCAGCCTAACAGATACGCAGTATTTT	CASSSPALLAGGPSLTDTQYF
TRBV30	TRBJ1-1	few	13	TRBD1	TGTGCCTGGAGGGGAGGGGGCAACACTGAAGCTTTCTTT	CAWRGGGNTEAFF
TRBV3-1	TRBJ2-7	many	14	-	TGTGCCAGCAGCCAAACCACTCGACCTGGCGAGCAGTACTTC	CASSQTTRPGEQYF
TRBV10-3	TRBJ2-5	many	15	-	TGTGCCATCAGTGAGGTGGGACTTTCAGAAGAGACCCAGTACTTC	CAISEVGLSEETQYF
TRBV7-2	TRBJ2-7	many	17	TRBD1	TGTGCCAGCAGCTTAGGATTCGGACAGGGGAGCTCCTACGAGCAGTACTTC	CASSLGFGQGSSYEQYF
TRBV6-5	TRBJ2-5	few	14	-	TGTGCCAGCAGTTACAGGGCAGTCTCGGAGACCCAGTACTTC	CASSYRAVSETQYF
TRBV29-1	TRBJ2-7	-	13	TRBD1	TGCAGCGCTGGGGGGACAGGGGTATACGAGCAGTACTTC	CSAGGTGVYEQYF
TRBV5-1	TRBJ2-2	-	16	-	TGCGACAGCAGCTTGGAAGCCAAACAGGATACCGGGGAGCTGTTTTTT	CDSSLEAKQDTGELFF
TRBV29-1	TRBJ2-3	-	15	-	TGCAGCGTTAATATCCGGGGGGCCGGCACAGATACGCAGTATTTT	CSVNIRGAGTDTQYF
TRBV29-1	TRBJ1-1	few	11	-	TGCAGCGTTGGGCGTAACACTGAAGCTTTCTTT	CSVGRNTEAFF
TRBV7-9	TRBJ1-1	-	13	-	TGTGCCAGCAGCTTTTCAGTCGACACTGAAGCTTTCTTT	CASSFSVDTEAFF
TRBV24-1	TRBJ2-1	few	16	TRBD2	TGTGCCACCAGTGATGCAGCGGGAGAGTCCTACAATGAGCAGTTCTTC	CATSDAAGESYNEQFF
TRBV6-6	TRBJ1-1	many	11	-	TGTGCCAGCAACGATGAGGGGCAAGCTTTCTTT	CASNDEGQAFF
TRBV18	TRBJ2-3	few	16	-	TGTGCCAGCTCACGAGGACAGCTAGGGAGCACAGATACGCAGTATTTT	CASSRGQLGSTDTQYF
TRBV5-1	TRBJ2-7	many	14	-	TGCGCCAGCAGCTTGGGACAGATGGCTGGGGAGCAGTACTTC	CASSLGQMAGEQYF
TRBV12-3/TRBV12-4	TRBJ2-5	-	14	-	TGTGCCAGCAGTTTCCTGGGGGCAGGAGAGACCCAGTACTTC	CASSFLGAGETQYF
TRBV3-1	TRBJ2-5	few	16	TRBD2	TGTGCCAGCAGCCGGCGACTAGCGGGGGACCAAGAGACCCAGTACTTC	CASSRRLAGDQETQYF
TRBV7-2	TRBJ2-1	few	14	TRBD1	TGTGCCAGCAGCTTACCGGGACAGAAGAATGAGCAGTTCTTC	CASSLPGQKNEQFF
TRBV20-1	TRBJ2-1	-	15	-	TGCAGTATTTCCGAGGGCGGGTTGGGCAAGGATGAGCAGTTCTTC	CSISEGGLGKDEQFF
TRBV4-2	TRBJ2-7	many	14	TRBD1	TGTGCCAGCAGCCGCGACAGGGGGAACTACGAGCAGTACTTC	CASSRDRGNYEQYF
TRBV3-1	TRBJ2-2	-	12	-	TGTGCCAGCACCCCCGGGCGGCGGGAGCTGTTTTTT	CASTPGRRELFF
TRBV10-3	TRBJ2-3	few	12	-	TGTGCCATCAGTGAGTCGGGCGATACGCAGTATTTT	CAISESGDTQYF
TRBV4-3	TRBJ2-7	-	15	-	TGCGCCAGCAGCCAAGAGGTAGCGCCCGGCGGCGAGCAGTACTTC	CASSQEVAPGGEQYF
TRBV5-1	TRBJ1-2	few	13	-	TGCGCCAGCAGACCCCGCCTGGAGTATGGCTACACCTTC	CASRPRLEYGYTF
TRBV6-1	TRBJ2-5	many	15	-	TGTGCCAGCAGCCGGCTGGACCGGACGTGGGGGACCCAGTACTTC	CASSRLDRTWGTQYF
TRBV4-3	TRBJ1-6	many	14	-	TGCGCCAGCAGCCAAGAGGTGGGGGACTCACCCCTCCACTTT	CASSQEVGDSPLHF
TRBV20-1	TRBJ2-2	many	14	TRBD1	TGCAGTGCCAGACAGGGGGGGTACACCGGGGAGCTGTTTTTT	CSARQGGYTGELFF
TRBV12-3/TRBV12-4	TRBJ1-1	-	16	-	TGTGCCAGCAGTTTCGGGGGCCGAATCATGAACACTGAAGCTTTCTTT	CASSFGGRIMNTEAFF
TRBV3-1	TRBJ2-3	-	16	-	TGTGCCAGCAGCCAAGATTTAAGCGGCCGGAGTGGTACGCAGTATTTT	CASSQDLSGRSGTQYF
TRBV7-8	TRBJ2-7	many	14	TRBD1	TGTGCCAGCAGTACCCGACAGGGGGGCTACGAGCAGTACTTC	CASSTRQGGYEQYF
TRBV30	TRBJ2-3	many	15	TRBD1	TGTGCCTGGGCGAAGGGGGCTAGGGGCACAGATACGCAGTATTTT	CAWAKGARGTDTQYF
TRBV14	TRBJ2-7	few	13	-	TGTGCCAGCAGCCAGAGGGCTATCCGGGAGCAGTACTTC	CASSQRAIREQYF
TRBV6-2/TRBV6-3	TRBJ1-5	-	14	-	TGTGCCAGCAGCATCCGACGGGGCAATCAGCCCCAGCATTTT	CASSIRRGNQPQHF
TRBV15	TRBJ2-5	-	19	TRBD2	TGTGCCACCAGCAGGCACTCCAACCCATATAGCGGGAACCAAGAGACCCAGTACTTC	CATSRHSNPYSGNQETQYF
TRBV7-2	TRBJ2-3	-	16	-	TGTGTCAGCAGCCTCCGTGGGCAGGGTGGTATAGATACGCAGTATTTT	CVSSLRGQGGIDTQYF